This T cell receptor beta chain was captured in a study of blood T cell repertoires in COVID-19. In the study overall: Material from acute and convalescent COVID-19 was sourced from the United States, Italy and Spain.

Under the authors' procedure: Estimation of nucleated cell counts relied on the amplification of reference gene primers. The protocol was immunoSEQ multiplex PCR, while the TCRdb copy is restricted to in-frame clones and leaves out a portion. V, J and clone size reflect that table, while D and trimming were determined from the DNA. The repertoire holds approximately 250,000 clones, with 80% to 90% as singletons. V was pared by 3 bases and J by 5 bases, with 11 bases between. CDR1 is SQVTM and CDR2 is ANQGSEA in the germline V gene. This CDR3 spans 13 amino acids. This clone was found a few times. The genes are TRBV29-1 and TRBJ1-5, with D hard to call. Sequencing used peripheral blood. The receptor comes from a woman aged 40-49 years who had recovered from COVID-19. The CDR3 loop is CSVEEQRDQPQHF. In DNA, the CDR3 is TGCAGCGTTGAGGAACAGAGAGATCAGCCCCAGCATTTT.